Described below is a single TCR beta chain sequence and its context. Its antigen is not known. The CDR3 extends over 14 amino acids. V trimming: 3 bases; J trimming: 5 bases; junction bases outside the gene matches: 3. CDR1 and CDR2 (germline): SGHTA, FQGNSA. The entry originates in a study of T cell repertoires in cytomegalovirus infection. Whole-study findings and limits: HLA-C-restricted CMV-specific TCR beta clonotypes were dominant in the ex vivo response. Pooled public TCR beta family frequency picked out CMV carriers with the relevant HLA.

Each CDR3 protein is one row after TCRdb ran MiXCR on the reads. The sample records 360,000 or so distinct CDR3 sequences, about 35% being singletons. The source is a human donor in good health (CMV status not recorded). Some clones in this sample may be carry-over from other donors' samples. The V call is TRBV7-2, the J call TRBJ2-1, with 8 bases that match TRBD1. The source material was cultured PBMCs, sampled from culture after CMV antigen stimulation. CDR3 sequence: CASSFRGRDNEQFF. CDR3 in DNA: TGTGCCAGCAGCTTCAGGGGGCGAGACAATGAGCAGTTCTTC.